This TCR beta chain comes out of a study of blood T cell repertoires in COVID-19. Germline V gene data show CDR1 as MDHEN and CDR2 as SYDVKM. V was pared by 3 bases and J by 2 bases, with 0 bases of the junction left unmatched. The CDR3 runs 13 residues. Assay: immunoSEQ multiplex PCR; the TCRdb copy retains only in-frame clones and omits some. The table lists approximately 93,000 clones, around 72% of them singletons. The sample consisted of peripheral blood. This chain links TRBV28 with TRBJ2-5; 7 bases agree with TRBD2. This TCR was recovered from a woman of 80 years or more with acute or convalescent COVID-19. CDR3 residues: CASSLRGQETQYF. CDR3 sequence (DNA): TGTGCCAGCAGTTTGCGGGGGCAAGAGACCCAGTACTTC. The whole variable domain, remainder taken from reference TRBV28 and TRBJ2-5, is DVKVTQSSRYLVKRTGEKVFLECVQDMDHENMFWYRQDPGLGLRLIYFSYDVKMKEKGDIPEGYSVSREKKERFSLILESASTNQTSMYLCASSLRGQETQYFGPGTRLLVL.